Below, 6 T cell receptor beta chains from the same sample are listed, as sequenced in a study of control samples from healthy donors and cancer patients. Sequencing used immunoSEQ multiplex PCR; TCRdb keeps in-frame clones, though not all of them. The repertoire holds approximately 170,000 clones, with about 90% as singletons. Sequenced material: blood. These receptors all stem from a woman aged 25 to 39 in good health.

This chain links TRBV7-8 with TRBJ1-4; no clear D gene. V was shortened by 1 base and J by 4 bases, with 10 bases between the two germline ends. The CDR3 covers 15 residues. Germline V lookup: CDR1 SGHVS, CDR2 FQNEAQ. The CDR3 region is CASSLGWVDNEKLFF. CDR3 sequence (DNA): TGTGCCAGCAGCTTAGGGTGGGTCGATAATGAAAAACTGTTTTTT.

Points on this clone: One junction end does not reproduce the germline sequence, and a read error may be involved. This sequence joins TRBV6-2 or TRBV6-3 and TRBJ1-1; a possible D gene is TRBD1 (5 bases). The CDR3 extends over 15 amino acids. The germline V gene encodes CDR1 MNHEY and CDR2 SVGEGT. CDR3 sequence (DNA): TGTGTCAGCAGTTACTCGGGGACGGGTTACACTGAAGCTTTCTTT. This translates into CVSSYSGTGYTEAFF.

The chain couples TRBV12-3 or TRBV12-4 to TRBJ2-4; 7 positions match TRBD1. The CDR3 is 13 residues long. Germline trimming cut 7 bases from V and 2 bases from J; bases unmatched to any gene: 2. CDR3 coding DNA: TGTGCCAGCATGGGACAGTCCAAAAACATTCAGTACTTC. It yields the protein CASMGQSKNIQYF.

This clone was found once. The V and J genes are TRBV5-1 and TRBJ2-7; 8 positions agree with TRBD1. V lost 4 bases and J lost 1; bases outside the gene matches: 4. Germline CDR1 SGHRS, CDR2 YFSETQ. The CDR3 consists of 14 residues. This CDR3 reads CASSGRTGSYEQYF. CDR3 nucleotides: TGCGCCAGCAGCGGGAGGACAGGGTCCTACGAGCAGTACTTC.

The chain carries TRBV19 and TRBJ1-3, with D uncertain. Germline CDR1 and CDR2: LNHDA and SQIVND (reference sequence). With 8 bases removed from V and 0 bases from J, the gap between germline ends came to 11 bases. The CDR3 sequence is 14 residues long. The CDR3 sequence: CASRYLGSGNTIYF. The CDR3 coding sequence is TGTGCCAGTCGATACTTGGGCTCTGGAAACACCATATATTTT.

The chain couples TRBV5-1 to TRBJ2-7; no clear D. Germline loops: CDR1 SGHRS, CDR2 YFSETQ. Between the trimmed V and J ends, which lost 7 bases and 5 bases, there was a span of 16 bases. This CDR3 comprises 13 residues. As DNA, the CDR3 is TGCGCCAGCGGCGATTCTTTGGGTGACGAGCAGTACTTC. Amino acids: CASGDSLGDEQYF.